Each of the 16 T cell receptor beta chains below was sequenced from the same sample in a study of OX40 agonist ivuxolimab in advanced cancers. Profiled with immunoSEQ multiplex PCR; TCRdb holds only in-frame clones, not every one. The repertoire holds more than 45,000 clones, nearly 85% seen once, with 0.95% to 1.5% in the top ten. Sequenced material: CD4+ or CD8+ T cells sorted from blood, taken in a trial of the OX40 agonist ivuxolimab. The source of these receptors is an adult with an advanced solid tumor such as melanoma, head and neck, liver or kidney cancer.

This clone has more than one count but fewer than ten. The chain combines TRBV27 with TRBJ2-2; a weak D match, TRBD1 (6 bases). The CDR3 sequence is 15 residues long. Germline V gene sequence: CDR1 MNHEY, CDR2 SMNVEV (reference sequence). The V end lost 5 bases, the J end lost 0 bases, and 10 bases lay between the germline ends. CDR3 nucleotide sequence: TGTGCCAGCAGTCCCGGGACATCGAACACCGGGGAGCTGTTTTTT. Amino acid sequence: CASSPGTSNTGELFF.

This chain connects TRBV6-5 to TRBJ1-3; D ambiguous. This CDR3 contains 11 residues. Germline-derived CDR1 and CDR2 are MNHEY and SVGAGI. The V and J ends lost 2 bases and 8 bases respectively, with 4 bases between them. CDR3 protein: CASSYLDTIYF. In nucleotides, the CDR3 is TGTGCCAGCAGTTACCTGGACACCATATATTTT.

The V and J genes are TRBV6-6 and TRBJ1-2; TRBD1 matches 7 bases. Losses at the gene ends were 6 bases for V and 4 bases for J; bases not matched to a gene: 8. The CDR3 is made up of 14 amino acids. Germline CDR1 reads MNHNY; CDR2 reads SVGAGI (reference sequence). CDR3 nucleotides: TGTGCCAGCAGAGAACAGGGGTTGGGCTATGGCTACACCTTC. Translating gives CASREQGLGYGYTF.

The chain carries TRBV4-3 and TRBJ2-1; D remains unclear. V was clipped by 0 bases and J by 0 bases, with 18 bases between them. The CDR3 length is 19 residues. CDR1 LGHNA and CDR2 YSLEER come from the germline V gene. The CDR3 DNA follows: TGCGCCAGCAGCCAAGATGGTGGCGGTTCTTCCCGCTCCTACAATGAGCAGTTCTTC. The encoded protein is CASSQDGGGSSRSYNEQFF.

This clone was picked up a small number of times. V is TRBV6-6 and J is TRBJ2-7; no clear D gene. Germline CDR1 is MNHNY and CDR2 is SVGAGI (reference sequence). CDR3 length: 12 amino acids. Trimming stripped 2 bases from V and 0 bases from J, with 2 bases between. CDR3 loop: CASSYNSYEQYF. In DNA form, the CDR3 reads TGTGCCAGCAGTTACAACTCCTACGAGCAGTACTTC.

This clone was recorded only once. V gene TRBV25-1 combines with J gene TRBJ2-2; D may be TRBD1 (5 bases). Germline CDR1 is MGHDK and CDR2 is SYGVNS. This CDR3 has 13 residues. Trimming took 10 bases from V and 4 from J, leaving 13 bases between them. CDR3 amino acids: CAIELRATGELFF. DNA of the CDR3: TGTGCCATCGAACTCAGGGCCACCGGGGAGCTGTTTTTT.

This clone was detected only a few times. V and J are TRBV11-2 and TRBJ1-2; D ambiguous. This CDR3 is built from 12 residues. With 5 bases removed from V and 6 bases from J, the gap between germline ends came to 10 bases. Germline CDR1 SGHAT, CDR2 FQNNGV. The CDR3 spells CASSPTNHGYTF. The CDR3 coding sequence is TGTGCCAGCAGCCCGACCAATCATGGCTACACCTTC.

By frequency in the sample, this clone is medium-sized. The chain carries TRBV30 and TRBJ1-5; 8 positions match TRBD1. Looked up from germline, CDR1 is GTSNPN and CDR2 is SVGIG (reference sequence). Germline trimming cut 3 bases from V and 7 bases from J; bases unmatched to any gene: 8. The CDR3 extends over 14 amino acids. Written as DNA, the CDR3 is TGTGCCTGGAGCCAGGGGGCGCAAGTCCAGCCCCAGCATTTT. Protein product: CAWSQGAQVQPQHF.

The chain employs TRBV5-6 and TRBJ1-1; no clear D gene. The germline V gene has CDR1 SGHDT and CDR2 YYEEEE. CDR3 length: 13 amino acids. V was shortened by 0 bases and J by 8 bases, with 11 bases between the two germline ends. CDR3 protein: CASSLAMEVEAFF. CDR3 DNA: TGTGCCAGCAGCTTGGCGATGGAGGTCGAAGCTTTCTTT.

The chain carries TRBV7-8 and TRBJ2-3; D remains unclear. This CDR3 has 12 amino acids. V shed 10 bases and J shed 1 base, with 9 bases lying between them. The germline gives CDR1 SGHVS, CDR2 FQNEAQ. In nucleotides, the CDR3 is TGTGCCACCGGGCCAGGCACAGATACGCAGTATTTT. This translates into CATGPGTDTQYF.

The chain links TRBV7-3 to TRBJ1-5; a weak D match, TRBD1 (6 bases). Germline CDR1 SGHTA, CDR2 FQGTGA. V lost 5 bases, J lost 7 bases, and 12 bases lay in between. The CDR3 loop spans 13 amino acids. Here the CDR3 DNA reads TGTGCCAGCAGCCTCGGGACATCCCAGCCCCAGCATTTT. Translating it yields CASSLGTSQPQHF.

The chain combines TRBV6-1 with TRBJ1-3; a weak D match, TRBD1 (6 bases). The CDR3 is 14 amino acids. CDR1 is MNHNS, CDR2 SASEGT, per germline. Trimming took 6 bases from V and 8 from J, leaving 17 bases between them. Written as DNA, the CDR3 is TGTGCCAGCAGCCCAGACAGGTTGTCTGACACCATATATTTT. It translates to CASSPDRLSDTIYF.

This rearrangement joins TRBV5-5 to TRBJ1-5; no definite D call. The CDR3 is 16 amino acids. Germline V CDR1 and CDR2: SGHKS, YYEKEE (reference sequence). V lost 0 bases and J lost 2, with 12 bases in between. The chain's CDR3 is CASSLVSGRGNQPQHF. The CDR3 DNA sequence: TGTGCCAGCAGCTTGGTGTCGGGTCGGGGCAATCAGCCCCAGCATTTT. The full variable domain, its missing parts supplied by reference TRBV5-5 and TRBJ1-5, is DAGVTQSPTHLIKTRGQQVTLRCSPISGHKSVSWYQQVLGQGPQFIFQYYEKEERGRGNFPDRFSARQFPNYSSELNVNALLLGDSALYLCASSLVSGRGNQPQHFGDGTRLSIL.

The chain is built from TRBV7-2 and TRBJ2-2, with 10 nucleotides matching TRBD2. V shed 1 base and J 6 bases; nucleotides not matched to a gene: 5. CDR3 length equals 16 residues. Germline values: CDR1 SGHTA, CDR2 FQGNSA. The CDR3, as DNA: TGTGCCAGCAGCTTAGTCAGCGGGGGGGCCCCCGGGGAGCTGTTTTTT. It yields the protein CASSLVSGGAPGELFF.

The V and J genes are TRBV10-3 and TRBJ1-4; a possible D gene is TRBD1 (5 bases). CDR1 ENHRY and CDR2 SYGVKD come from the germline V gene. The CDR3 runs 15 residues. V gave up 1 base and J gave up 8 bases, with 14 bases separating them. This CDR3 is CAISEFQGRGEKLFF. The CDR3 bases are TGTGCCATCAGTGAGTTTCAGGGCAGAGGGGAAAAACTGTTTTTT.

V is TRBV5-1 and J is TRBJ2-1, with TRBD2 identical over 8 bases. Per the germline V gene, CDR1 is SGHRS and CDR2 is YFSETQ. This CDR3 contains 16 residues. Trimming cost V 4 bases and J 1 base; bases outside gene matches: 7. CDR3 coding DNA: TGCGCCAGCAGCGTAACGGGGGGGCATTCCTACAATGAGCAGTTCTTC. Its protein product is CASSVTGGHSYNEQFF. Together with reference TRBV5-1 and TRBJ2-1, the CDR3 gives the full variable domain: KAGVTQTPRYLIKTRGQQVTLSCSPISGHRSVSWYQQTPGQGLQFLFEYFSETQRNKGNFPGRFSGRQFSNSRSEMNVSTLELGDSALYLCASSVTGGHSYNEQFFGPGTRLTVL.